These 25 T cell receptor beta chains were sequenced from one sample in a study of PD-L1 blockade in urothelial cancer. Time point described: peripheral blood 6 weeks after treatment start. The method was immunoSEQ multiplex PCR; TCRdb's version includes in-frame clones alone and lacks a portion of them. Of some 75,000 clones listed, about 91% are singletons. The sample in question was PBMCs, obtained around atezolizumab (anti-PD-L1) treatment. These receptors originate from a woman aged 80 or over with urothelial cancer.

The V gene is TRBV28, the J gene TRBJ2-7; TRBD2 aligns across 7 bases. The CDR3 has 13 amino acids. Looked up from germline, CDR1 is MDHEN and CDR2 is SYDVKM. V shed 6 bases and J 8 bases; nucleotides not matched to a gene: 10. CDR3 sequence: CASREGTTTKQYF. CDR3 DNA: TGTGCCAGCAGGGAAGGGACTACTACGAAGCAGTACTTC. The variable domain in full, with the rest retrieved from reference TRBV28 and TRBJ2-7, is DVKVTQSSRYLVKRTGEKVFLECVQDMDHENMFWYRQDPGLGLRLIYFSYDVKMKEKGDIPEGYSVSREKKERFSLILESASTNQTSMYLCASREGTTTKQYFGPGTRLTVT.

V and J are TRBV28 and TRBJ2-2, with TRBD2 identical over 10 bases. CDR3 length: 18 amino acids. With V trimmed by 7 bases and J by 7 bases, 18 bases remained unmatched. Germline values: CDR1 MDHEN, CDR2 SYDVKM. The CDR3 sequence is CASTIKSRASGSVGELFF. The CDR3 DNA reads as TGTGCCAGCACCATAAAATCCCGGGCTAGCGGGAGTGTCGGGGAGCTGTTTTTT.

The chain joins TRBV6-6 to TRBJ2-1, with TRBD2 matching 7 bases. The CDR3 extends over 14 amino acids. CDR1 is MNHNY, CDR2 SVGAGI, per germline (reference sequence). With 4 bases clipped from V and 2 bases from J, the junction kept 2 bases outside the gene matches. The CDR3 nucleotides are TGTGCCAGCAGTTCTGGACTAGCCTACAATGAGCAGTTCTTC. Its protein is CASSSGLAYNEQFF.

The V gene is TRBV27, the J gene TRBJ2-7, with D perhaps TRBD2 (5 bases). This CDR3 is 15 amino acids long. V dropped 7 bases and J dropped 4 bases, with 20 bases sitting between them. Germline V gene sequence: CDR1 MNHEY, CDR2 SMNVEV (reference sequence). DNA for the CDR3: TGTGCCAGCACTAAACCCGGGAACGGACCGTACGAGCAGTACTTC. It specifies CASTKPGNGPYEQYF.

The rearrangement joins TRBV5-1 to TRBJ1-4; 8 bases agree with TRBD1. V lost 4 bases and J lost 2; bases outside the gene matches: 4. CDR1 is SGHRS, CDR2 YFSETQ, per germline. The CDR3 loop spans 15 amino acids. CDR3 sequence reads: CASSARQGTNEKLFF. DNA of the CDR3: TGCGCCAGCAGCGCGCGACAGGGGACTAATGAAAAACTGTTTTTT. The entire variable domain, with the rest obtained from reference TRBV5-1 and TRBJ1-4, is as follows: KAGVTQTPRYLIKTRGQQVTLSCSPISGHRSVSWYQQTPGQGLQFLFEYFSETQRNKGNFPGRFSGRQFSNSRSEMNVSTLELGDSALYLCASSARQGTNEKLFFGSGTQLSVL.

In this sample, this clone turned up a few times. The V call is TRBV30, the J call TRBJ1-5; the D gene is possibly TRBD1 (5 bases). CDR1 GTSNPN and CDR2 SVGIG come from the germline V gene (reference sequence). The CDR3 length is 13 residues. V shed 0 bases and J shed 4 bases, with 7 bases lying between them. The CDR3 DNA reads as TGTGCCTGGAGTGTACAGGCGAATCAGCCCCAGCATTTT. This codes for CAWSVQANQPQHF.

The chain links TRBV28 to TRBJ2-2; TRBD2 aligns across 8 bases. The CDR3 runs to 16 residues. The ends lost 5 bases at V and 5 bases at J; junction bases unmatched: 10. Germline V CDR1 and CDR2: MDHEN, SYDVKM. CDR3 residues: CASSTTGGRKTGELFF. As DNA, the CDR3 is TGTGCCAGCAGTACGACGGGGGGGCGGAAAACCGGGGAGCTGTTTTTT.

V and J are TRBV4-1 and TRBJ2-3; the D gene is possibly TRBD1 (6 bases). V was trimmed by 3 bases and J by 5 bases, leaving 12 bases between them. This CDR3 has 14 residues. Per the germline V gene, CDR1 is MGHRA and CDR2 is YSYEKL. For the CDR3, the DNA is TGCGCCAGCAGCCACCGAAGGGGGAAAGATACGCAGTATTTT. Amino acid sequence: CASSHRRGKDTQYF.

The genes are TRBV9 and TRBJ2-1, with D maybe TRBD2 (5 bases). There are 15 residues in the CDR3. Between the trimmed V and J ends, which lost 1 base and 0 bases, there was a span of 8 bases. Germline V CDR1 and CDR2: SGDLS, YYNGEE. CDR3 sequence: CASSVLGSSYNEQFF. The CDR3 region has the DNA TGTGCCAGCAGCGTACTGGGGAGCTCCTACAATGAGCAGTTCTTC.

The J gene is TRBJ2-1, the V gene TRBV11-2; tentatively, D is TRBD2 (6 bases). Per the germline V gene, CDR1 is SGHAT and CDR2 is FQNNGV. The CDR3 runs to 14 residues. V lost 0 bases and J 7 bases, leaving 10 bases between the germline ends. The CDR3 loop is CASSLDHSGNEQFF. The CDR3 bases are TGTGCCAGCAGCTTAGACCACAGCGGGAATGAGCAGTTCTTC.

The rearrangement joins TRBV13 to TRBJ2-7; D might be TRBD1 (6 bases). There are 12 residues in the CDR3. Deletions cut 3 bases from V and 5 bases from J, with 8 bases between. Germline V gene sequence: CDR1 PRHDT, CDR2 FYEKMQ (reference sequence). In DNA form, the CDR3 reads TGTGCCAGCAGCTTCAGGGGCCACGAGCAGTACTTC. This gives the protein CASSFRGHEQYF.

The chain combines TRBV6-5 with TRBJ1-1, with 8 bases aligning to TRBD1. The V segment lost 6 bases and the J segment 0 bases; nucleotides outside the gene matches: 3. Germline V gene data show CDR1 as MNHEY and CDR2 as SVGAGI. CDR3 length equals 14 residues. This chain's CDR3 is CASSKQGVNTEAFF. Written as DNA, the CDR3 is TGTGCCAGCAGCAAACAGGGGGTGAACACTGAAGCTTTCTTT.

The CDR3, as DNA: TGTGCCAGCAGCAACACTACAGGGGACTATGGCTACACCTTC. It yields the protein CASSNTTGDYGYTF. V gene TRBV21-1 combines with J gene TRBJ1-2; TRBD1, as called in the table, went unchecked against the DNA. TRBV21-1 is tagged as a pseudogene. This CDR3 spans 14 amino acids.

J is TRBJ1-2 and V is TRBV7-2; maybe TRBD1 (6 bases). CDR1 is SGHTA, CDR2 FQGNSA, per germline. V lost 0 bases and J 7 bases, leaving 9 bases between the germline ends. The CDR3 consists of 13 residues. CDR3 bases: TGTGCCAGCAGCTTAGCCGGGACAAGTGGCTACACCTTC. This encodes CASSLAGTSGYTF.

The chain combines TRBV19 with TRBJ1-1; 8 nucleotides agree with TRBD1. This CDR3 has 14 residues. With 5 bases clipped from V and 4 bases from J, the junction kept 6 bases outside the gene matches. Germline V gene data show CDR1 as LNHDA and CDR2 as SQIVND (reference sequence). The CDR3 spells CASSAPDRGTEAFF. In DNA, the CDR3 is TGTGCCAGTAGTGCCCCAGACAGGGGCACTGAAGCTTTCTTT.

This clone was counted between two and nine times. This chain connects TRBV2 to TRBJ2-1, with 8 nucleotides matching TRBD2. Germline CDR1 and CDR2: SNHLY and FYNNEI. This CDR3 is built from 15 residues. J was trimmed by 2 bases and V by 7 bases; bases with no gene match: 7. The CDR3 DNA reads as TGTGCCAGCACGGCGGGGGGCGGAGCCTACAATGAGCAGTTCTTC. Protein sequence: CASTAGGGAYNEQFF.

J is TRBJ2-7 and V is TRBV12-2; the table gives TRBD2 as D, unverified against the DNA. TRBV12-2 is deemed a pseudogene. This CDR3 has 14 amino acids. CDR3 bases: TGTGCAAGTCGCTTAGCGCCGGGACTTTGTGAGCAGTACTTC. Protein product: CASRLAPGLCEQYF.

This clone was recorded a few times. V is TRBV27 and J is TRBJ1-2; 10 nucleotides align to TRBD1. The CDR3 is 14 amino acids. The V gene end was trimmed by 8 bases and the J gene end by 4 bases; junction bases not matched to a gene: 7. Germline-derived CDR1 and CDR2 are MNHEY and SMNVEV (reference sequence). CDR3: CASGLTGGIYGYTF. The CDR3 bases are TGTGCCAGCGGATTGACAGGGGGCATCTATGGCTACACCTTC.

The chain has TRBV5-4 and TRBJ2-1; 13 bases agree with TRBD2. Trimming cost V 2 bases and J 5 bases; bases outside gene matches: 1. The CDR3 runs 15 residues. The germline CDR1 and CDR2 sequences are SGHNT and YYREEE (reference sequence). The CDR3 reads CASSFGTSGNNEQFF. The DNA of the CDR3 is TGTGCCAGCAGCTTCGGGACTAGCGGGAACAATGAGCAGTTCTTC.

The gene calls are TRBV19 and TRBJ2-5, with D maybe TRBD1 (5 bases). This CDR3 contains 12 residues. V was trimmed by 4 bases and J by 2 bases, leaving 5 bases between them. CDR1 is LNHDA, CDR2 SQIVND, per germline (reference sequence). CDR3 in DNA: TGTGCCAGTAGTACAGGGCAAGAGACCCAGTACTTC. Protein: CASSTGQETQYF.

The chain employs TRBV9 and TRBJ2-2; no firm D call. The CDR3 runs to 15 residues. Germline V gene sequence: CDR1 SGDLS, CDR2 YYNGEE. Trimming stripped 2 bases from V and 2 bases from J, with 10 bases between. CDR3 region: CASSVSNTNTGELFF. Written as DNA, the CDR3 is TGTGCCAGCAGCGTGTCTAATACTAACACCGGGGAGCTGTTTTTT. The variable domain in full, completed from reference TRBV9 and TRBJ2-2, reads DSGVTQTPKHLITATGQRVTLRCSPRSGDLSVYWYQQSLDQGLQFLIQYYNGEERAKGNILERFSAQQFPDLHSELNLSSLELGDSALYFCASSVSNTNTGELFFGEGSRLTVL.

This rearrangement joins TRBV16 to TRBJ2-7; no clear D. Germline-derived CDR1 and CDR2 are KGHSY and FQNENV. This CDR3 contains 15 residues. Trimming cost V 0 bases and J 3 bases, with 12 bases left between them. CDR3 nucleotide sequence: TGTGCCAGCAGCCAATCGAGGTCACGTTTCTACGAGCAGTACTTC. Its translation is CASSQSRSRFYEQYF. The entire variable domain, with the rest obtained from reference TRBV16 and TRBJ2-7, is as follows: GEEVAQTPKHLVRGEGQKAKLYCAPIKGHSYVFWYQQVLKNEFKFLISFQNENVFDETGMPKERFSAKCLPNSPCSLEIQATKLEDSAVYFCASSQSRSRFYEQYFGPGTRLTVT.

The CDR3 DNA reads as TGTGCCAGCATCGACAGGGGCTTAGGCAATCAGCCCCAGCATTTT. Translated, it gives CASIDRGLGNQPQHF. The gene calls are TRBV6-1 and TRBJ1-5, with 8 bases that match TRBD1. V trimming: 7 bases; J trimming: 2 bases; junction bases outside the gene matches: 7. Germline CDR1 and CDR2: MNHNS and SASEGT. The CDR3 has 15 amino acids.

J is TRBJ2-5 and V is TRBV9; possible D gene TRBD2, 5 bases. The CDR3 covers 15 residues. CDR1 SGDLS and CDR2 YYNGEE come from the germline V gene. V lost 1 base, J lost 2 bases, and 12 bases lay in between. The DNA for the CDR3 is TGTGCCAGCAGCGTATCACTAGTAGGTCAAGAGACCCAGTACTTC. Translation: CASSVSLVGQETQYF.

The chain uses TRBV19 and TRBJ1-5, with 9 bases that match TRBD1. Germline CDR1 and CDR2: LNHDA and SQIVND (reference sequence). The CDR3 spans 17 residues. The V and J ends lost 5 bases and 2 bases, in that order; junction bases with no gene match: 10. This CDR3 reads CASSPGQGRSGNQPQHF. DNA for the CDR3: TGTGCCAGTAGTCCTGGACAGGGGAGGTCGGGCAATCAGCCCCAGCATTTT.